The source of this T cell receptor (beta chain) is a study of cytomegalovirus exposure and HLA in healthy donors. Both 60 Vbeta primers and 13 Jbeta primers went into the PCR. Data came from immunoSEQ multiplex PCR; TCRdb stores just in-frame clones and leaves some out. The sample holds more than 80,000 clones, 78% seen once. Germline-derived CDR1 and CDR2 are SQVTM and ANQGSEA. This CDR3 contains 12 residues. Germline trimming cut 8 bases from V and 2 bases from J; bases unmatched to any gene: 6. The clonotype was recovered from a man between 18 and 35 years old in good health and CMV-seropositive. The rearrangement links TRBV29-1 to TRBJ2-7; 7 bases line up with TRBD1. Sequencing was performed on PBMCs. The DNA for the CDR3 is TGCAGCACCCAGACAGGGCCCTACGAGCAGTACTTC. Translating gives CSTQTGPYEQYF.